This T cell receptor (beta chain) was sequenced for a study of shared clonotypes between healthy human individuals. Concerning this clone itself: Antigen specificity is unknown.

Clones were read by immunoSEQ multiplex PCR, and TCRdb kept only the in-frame ones, dropping some. The sample records 2 million to 3 million clones, more than 85% being singletons. Study-wide findings and caveats: Clonotype sharing across donors was expected to vary with sequencing depth.

CDR3 length: 13 residues. CDR1 and CDR2 from the germline V gene are SGHTA and FQGTGA. The V end was cut by 5 bases, the J end by 2 bases, with 9 bases between. The source of this sequence is a young man in good health. Some clones in this sample may be carry-over from other donors' samples. V and J are TRBV7-3 and TRBJ1-1; D call uncertain. Sequences were obtained from naive CD4+ T cells from PBMCs. Documented subset: CD45RA+ positively selected. Here the CDR3 DNA reads TGTGCCAGCAGCCGTGGAGCTAACACTGAAGCTTTCTTT. Protein product: CASSRGANTEAFF.